These 30 T cell receptor beta chains originate from one sample sequenced in a study of T cells expressing NK-cell markers. Reanalyzing the 5' RACE reads, TCRdb keeps one entry per CDR3 protein, without DNA. In total, the table holds about 550,000 distinct CDR3 sequences. Material for sequencing was blood T cells: a sorted CD56 or NKG2C T cell subset, CD4+ or CD8+ T cells, or bulk PBMC T cells (not recorded which). The receptor set was obtained from a man aged 18 to 29 in good health.

The rearrangement links TRBV5-1 to TRBJ2-1; the TCRdb call, TRBD1, lacks DNA for checking. The CDR3 is made up of 15 amino acids. CDR1 SGHRS and CDR2 YFSETQ come from the germline V gene. The CDR3: CASSSRGKSYNEQFF.

This rearrangement joins TRBV10-3 to TRBJ2-2. The CDR3 runs 11 residues. Germline lookup yields CDR1 ENHRY and CDR2 SYGVKD. CDR3 sequence reads: CASGGSGELFF.

The genes are TRBV20-1 and TRBJ2-5; TCRdb calls TRBD2, which cannot be checked without DNA. The CDR3 runs to 16 residues. Germline V gives CDR1 DFQATT, CDR2 SNEGSKA (reference sequence). CDR3 amino acids: CSARDVASPSQETQYF.

The chain couples TRBV20-1 to TRBJ1-1; the TCRdb call, TRBD1, lacks DNA for checking. Looked up from germline, CDR1 is DFQATT and CDR2 is SNEGSKA (reference sequence). This CDR3 is 12 amino acids long. CDR3 loop: CSAVRGPTEAFF.

The gene calls are TRBV9 and TRBJ2-1; TCRdb lists TRBD1, though no DNA is available to test this call. Germline V lookup: CDR1 SGDLS, CDR2 YYNGEE. The CDR3 is 15 residues long. This CDR3 reads CASSADRFRGNEQFF.

CDR3 sequence: CASSGVADYGYTF. This sequence joins TRBV5-5 and TRBJ1-2. The germline CDR1 and CDR2 sequences are SGHKS and YYEKEE (reference sequence). The CDR3 is made up of 13 amino acids.

The V gene is TRBV6-5, the J gene TRBJ2-7. Germline loops: CDR1 MNHEY, CDR2 SVGAGI. The CDR3 consists of 15 residues. This CDR3 reads CASSYSSDRSYEQYF.

V usage is TRBV20-1 and J usage is TRBJ2-1; the D gene TCRdb calls, TRBD1, cannot be checked with no DNA. The CDR3 consists of 17 residues. The germline gives CDR1 DFQATT, CDR2 SNEGSKA (reference sequence). The CDR3 reads CSASNPGASFPSHEQFF.

The chain combines TRBV4-2 with TRBJ2-5; TCRdb gives TRBD2 as the D gene, but with no DNA this cannot be confirmed. Per the germline V gene, CDR1 is LGHNA and CDR2 is YNFKEQ. The CDR3 has 16 amino acids. The CDR3 region is CASSQNRAGGQETQYF.

The gene calls are TRBV6-1 and TRBJ2-3. The germline gives CDR1 MNHNS, CDR2 SASEGT. CDR3 size: 14 residues. The CDR3 spells CASRVETSTDTQYF.

This rearrangement joins TRBV27 to TRBJ1-2; the D gene TCRdb calls, TRBD1, cannot be checked with no DNA. The germline CDR1 and CDR2 sequences are MNHEY and SMNVEV (reference sequence). The CDR3 runs 13 residues. The CDR3 here is CASSLSGAVSYTF.

The chain carries TRBV18 and TRBJ2-1; there is no DNA to check the TCRdb D call of TRBD2. The CDR3 runs to 17 residues. Germline-derived CDR1 and CDR2 are KGHSH and LQKENI. Here the CDR3 reads CASSQRTSGSLRNEQFF.

CDR3 region: CASSLTQGISYEQYF. The chain links TRBV11-2 to TRBJ2-7; without DNA, the TCRdb call of TRBD1 cannot be checked. CDR3 length: 15 residues. Germline CDR1 reads SGHAT; CDR2 reads FQNNGV.

This rearrangement joins TRBV9 to TRBJ1-3. Germline V gene sequence: CDR1 SGDLS, CDR2 YYNGEE. The CDR3 totals 15 residues. CDR3 amino acids: CASSVDRGSGNTIYF.

V and J are TRBV18 and TRBJ1-1; TCRdb gives TRBD1 as the D gene, but with no DNA this cannot be confirmed. The CDR3 has 15 residues. CDR1 is KGHSH, CDR2 LQKENI, per germline. The CDR3 sequence is CASLRDSTTNTEAFF.

The chain joins TRBV20-1 to TRBJ2-3; TCRdb returns TRBD1, unconfirmable since there is no DNA. Germline V gene data show CDR1 as DFQATT and CDR2 as SNEGSKA (reference sequence). The CDR3 runs 16 residues. Here the CDR3 reads CSAREDRGLGTDTQYF.

This chain joins TRBV13 and TRBJ2-3. The CDR3 has 12 residues. Germline V CDR1 and CDR2: PRHDT, FYEKMQ (reference sequence). The CDR3 spells CASSLVQDTQYF. Filled out from reference TRBV13 and TRBJ2-3, the complete variable domain reads AAGVIQSPRHLIKEKRETATLKCYPIPRHDTVYWYQQGPGQDPQFLISFYEKMQSDKGSIPDRFSAQQFSDYHSELNMSSLELGDSALYFCASSLVQDTQYFGPGTRLTVL.

The chain joins TRBV28 to TRBJ2-5; the TCRdb D gene call, TRBD1, has no DNA to confirm it. In germline, CDR1 is MDHEN, CDR2 SYDVKM. This CDR3 is built from 17 residues. CDR3 protein: CASSPSPQGGTQETQYF.

This sequence joins TRBV29-1 and TRBJ2-3; absent DNA, TCRdb's TRBD2 call cannot be checked. Germline values: CDR1 SQVTM, CDR2 ANQGSEA. The CDR3 loop spans 17 amino acids. CDR3: CSVDGIAGDSGTDTQYF.

CDR3 sequence reads: CASSKDQETQYF. The chain joins TRBV7-8 to TRBJ2-5. Per germline, CDR1 SGHVS and CDR2 FQNEAQ. The CDR3 contains 12 residues.

Here the CDR3 reads CASSTPGQNTGELFF. The gene calls are TRBV6-2 or TRBV6-3 and TRBJ2-2; without DNA, the TCRdb call of TRBD1 cannot be checked. This CDR3 contains 15 residues. Germline V gives CDR1 MNHEY, CDR2 SVGEGT.

J is TRBJ2-3 and V is TRBV29-1; TCRdb picks TRBD2, but there is no DNA to check that call. Germline lookup yields CDR1 SQVTM and CDR2 ANQGSEA. The CDR3 is 13 residues long. The CDR3 here is CSVRASGTDTQYF.

The genes are TRBV28 and TRBJ2-1; TCRdb reports TRBD1, a call that lacks DNA to check it against. The CDR3 sequence is 16 residues long. Germline V gives CDR1 MDHEN, CDR2 SYDVKM. The CDR3 region is CASSPPRDTSYNEQFF.

The chain is built from TRBV29-1 and TRBJ2-3; the D call from TCRdb, TRBD1, cannot be confirmed without DNA. The V gene's germline CDR1 is SQVTM and CDR2 ANQGSEA. The CDR3 consists of 16 residues. CDR3 loop: CSVAGTPSAYTDTQYF.

The chain carries TRBV5-1 and TRBJ2-5; TCRdb's D call, TRBD1, is unchecked because there is no DNA. The CDR3 length is 15 residues. Germline V lookup: CDR1 SGHRS, CDR2 YFSETQ. CDR3 amino acids: CASSLVSGIKETQYF. Combining the CDR3 with reference TRBV5-1 and TRBJ2-5 gives the whole variable domain KAGVTQTPRYLIKTRGQQVTLSCSPISGHRSVSWYQQTPGQGLQFLFEYFSETQRNKGNFPGRFSGRQFSNSRSEMNVSTLELGDSALYLCASSLVSGIKETQYFGPGTRLLVL.

The gene calls are TRBV24-1 and TRBJ2-5. This CDR3 is 14 amino acids long. The germline CDR1 and CDR2 sequences are KGHDR and SFDVKD. The chain's CDR3 is CATSAAGWQETQYF.

V is TRBV6-1 and J is TRBJ1-5; the D gene TCRdb calls, TRBD1, cannot be checked with no DNA. This CDR3 contains 14 residues. Germline CDR1 MNHNS, CDR2 SASEGT. The CDR3 protein is CASSGGQRSQPQHF.

This chain connects TRBV19 to TRBJ2-2; the D call from TCRdb, TRBD2, cannot be confirmed without DNA. Germline values: CDR1 LNHDA, CDR2 SQIVND (reference sequence). CDR3 length: 16 residues. The CDR3 here is CASRTPGTKVGGELFF.

The chain carries TRBV7-2 and TRBJ2-3; lacking DNA, the TRBD2 call made by TCRdb goes unchecked. Germline V gives CDR1 SGHTA, CDR2 FQGNSA. The CDR3 totals 17 residues. CDR3 residues: CASSLVAAGGRGDTQYF.

The rearrangement uses TRBV24-1 and TRBJ2-6; the TCRdb call, TRBD1, lacks DNA for checking. CDR1 KGHDR and CDR2 SFDVKD come from the germline V gene. CDR3 length equals 18 residues. The CDR3 loop is CATSDPSDPSSGANVLTF.